These T cell receptor beta chains were read from a single sample in a study of blood T cell repertoires in COVID-19. Repertoires were generated with immunoSEQ multiplex PCR, while TCRdb's copy carries only in-frame clones and drops some. This sample has 200,000 to 250,000 clones, with approximately 80% found just once. Sequencing was done on a sample of peripheral blood. All receptors derive from a woman of 80 years or more with active or convalescent COVID-19. Each CDR3 is given with its conserved first and last residue. D genes are given only for firm matches. Rows give clone size only sometimes, using once, few, many, or a class for an expanded clone.

clone_size: NA; j_call: TRBJ2-5; v_call: TRBV2; d_call: TRBD2; cdr3_nt: TGTGCCAGCACCCGAAGCGGGGGTGGGGAGACCCAGTACTTC; cdr3_aa: CASTRSGGGETQYF
clone_size: few; j_call: TRBJ1-3; v_call: TRBV5-6; d_call: TRBD1; cdr3_nt: TGTGCCAGCAGCACGACAGGGGGCAATGGAAACACCATATATTTT; cdr3_aa: CASSTTGGNGNTIYF
clone_size: NA; j_call: TRBJ2-7; v_call: TRBV5-4; d_call: TRBD2; cdr3_nt: TGTGCCAGCACCAAACTAGCGGGAGACCGGTACGAGCAGTACTTC; cdr3_aa: CASTKLAGDRYEQYF
clone_size: NA; j_call: TRBJ2-7; v_call: TRBV7-9; d_call: TRBD2; cdr3_nt: TGTGCCAGCAGCATGGGACTAGGACGGCCCTGGGAGCAGTACTTC; cdr3_aa: CASSMGLGRPWEQYF
clone_size: once; j_call: TRBJ1-1; v_call: TRBV24-1; d_call: TRBD1; cdr3_nt: TGTGCCACCAGTGATCGACAGGGAGGCCCGTCCCGAGCTTTCTTT; cdr3_aa: CATSDRQGGPSRAFF
clone_size: NA; j_call: TRBJ2-7; v_call: TRBV7-2; d_call: NA; cdr3_nt: TGTGCCAGCAGCTTAGATTCTGGCGGAATCTACGAGCAGTACTTC; cdr3_aa: CASSLDSGGIYEQYF
clone_size: NA; j_call: TRBJ1-1; v_call: TRBV5-1; d_call: NA; cdr3_nt: TGCGCCAGCAGTACCGGACAGCCGAACACTGAAGCTTTCTTT; cdr3_aa: CASSTGQPNTEAFF
clone_size: NA; j_call: TRBJ1-4; v_call: TRBV19; d_call: TRBD1; cdr3_nt: TGTGCCGCAAGAGGGGGCTCCTCAAGAGGTGAAAAACTGTTTTTT; cdr3_aa: CAARGGSSRGEKLFF
clone_size: once; j_call: TRBJ1-5; v_call: TRBV19; d_call: NA; cdr3_nt: TGTGCCAGTAGTATAATCGCCGGGTTTAATCAGCCCCAGCATTTT; cdr3_aa: CASSIIAGFNQPQHF
clone_size: NA; j_call: TRBJ2-7; v_call: TRBV6-1; d_call: NA; cdr3_nt: TGTGCCAGCAGTGACGTCGCCTACTACGAGCAGTACTTC; cdr3_aa: CASSDVAYYEQYF
clone_size: NA; j_call: TRBJ1-6; v_call: TRBV27; d_call: NA; cdr3_nt: TGTGCCAGCCGTCTCATCGGGACAATTAATTCACCCCTCCACTTT; cdr3_aa: CASRLIGTINSPLHF
clone_size: NA; j_call: TRBJ2-7; v_call: TRBV25-1; d_call: TRBD1; cdr3_nt: TGTGCCAGCAGTGAGGGACAGGGGGCGAGGGAGCAGTACTTC; cdr3_aa: CASSEGQGAREQYF
clone_size: NA; j_call: TRBJ1-1; v_call: TRBV10-2; d_call: NA; cdr3_nt: TGCGCCAGCAGCCTACAGGGTCAGGCTTTCTTT; cdr3_aa: CASSLQGQAFF
clone_size: few; j_call: TRBJ2-7; v_call: TRBV2; d_call: TRBD2; cdr3_nt: TGTGCCAGCAGTTATCAGGGAGGGAACTACGAGCAGTACTTC; cdr3_aa: CASSYQGGNYEQYF
clone_size: NA; j_call: TRBJ1-3; v_call: TRBV18; d_call: NA; cdr3_nt: TGTGCCAGCTCACCCGAGGGAAACACCATATATTTT; cdr3_aa: CASSPEGNTIYF
clone_size: NA; j_call: TRBJ2-3; v_call: TRBV6-2/TRBV6-3; d_call: TRBD2; cdr3_nt: TGTGCCAGCAGCACCCAACGCCAAGCGGGGCTACGAGATACGCAGTATTTT; cdr3_aa: CASSTQRQAGLRDTQYF
clone_size: NA; j_call: TRBJ2-5; v_call: TRBV6-5; d_call: TRBD2; cdr3_nt: TGTGCCAGCAGCAGACTAGCGGGGGTGGAGACCCAGTACTTC; cdr3_aa: CASSRLAGVETQYF